This paragraph covers one T cell receptor beta chain sequence. CDR3 length equals 13 residues. The germline gives CDR1 LNHNV, CDR2 YYDKDF (reference sequence). J gave up 6 bases and V 3 bases, and 2 bases lay outside the gene matches. The sample is drawn from a study of PD-1 and CTLA-4 blockade in melanoma. The protocol was immunoSEQ multiplex PCR, while the TCRdb copy is restricted to in-frame clones and leaves out a portion. The repertoire has about 21,000 clones, 88% of them found once; the top ten carry approximately 8%. This chain uses TRBV15 with TRBJ1-5, with 7 bases aligning to TRBD1. The receptor was derived from a human donor with melanoma. Here the sequenced sample was CD8+ T cells from peripheral blood, taken before anti-PD-1 treatment. The CDR3 protein is CATSSRGGQPQHF. CDR3 DNA sequence: TGTGCCACCAGCAGCAGGGGGGGTCAGCCCCAGCATTTT.